The T cell receptor (beta chain) described here comes from a study of response to subunit inactivated influenza vaccine (dated by TCRdb to between 2018 and 2020). Notes on the research overall: Deep quantitative T cell receptor repertoire profiling was used in the study to track responses to a trivalent subunit inactivated influenza vaccine.

V loses 2 bases, J loses 2 bases, and the germline ends lie 20 bases apart. From its cysteine to its phenylalanine, the CDR3 spans 18 amino acids. Only the CDR3 region is kept as DNA, spanning 54 bases read in frame from base 1. The germline V gene provides CDR1 SGHAT and CDR2 FQNNGV. Details on this clonotype: The specificity of this receptor is unknown. No base quality information exists; no much larger clone differs at one position.

What the research found in general, with its limitations: The authors proposed that each seasonal influenza vaccination may bring in only a limited number of new T cells.

The library came from RT-PCR. The listed sequencing device is Illumina HiSeq 2500. TCRdb took the public reads, trimmed them with fastp at Q25, ran MiXCR for clone calling and kept in-frame beta chains. Each entry is one CDR3 protein sequence, shown with its most common DNA and genes. This sample holds almost 250,000 distinct CDR3 sequences; 12% were observed only once. The ten largest account for approximately 7.8% of the sample. Material: non-naive T cells sorted from PBMCs, obtained 14 to 15 days before vaccination. The label giving this sample's cell subset or site can be read as: memory T cell fraction. The clonotype comes from a man aged 50 to 60 who received an inactivated influenza vaccine. Donor details come from another sample of the same person, matched by shared clones. Here the chain combines TRBV11-2 and TRBJ2-3; TRBD2 is a weak D gene call, 6 bases matching. The nucleotide sequence is given as TGTGCCAGCAGCTTAAACTTCGCGGGACGGATCAACACAGATACGCAGTATTTT. This gives the protein CASSLNFAGRINTDTQYF.